These 16 T cell receptor beta chains came from one sample sequenced in a study of cytomegalovirus exposure and HLA in healthy donors. This PCR relied on a set of 60 Vbeta primers and 13 Jbeta primers. This table comes from immunoSEQ multiplex PCR, and its TCRdb copy is limited to in-frame clones, with some not included. In the table there are 150,000 to 200,000 clones, approximately 78% of which are singletons. The source material was PBMCs. The receptor source for this set is a woman in her thirties or forties in good health and CMV-seronegative.

V gene TRBV27 combines with J gene TRBJ2-3; 9 bases align to TRBD1. The CDR3 covers 14 residues. Germline values: CDR1 MNHEY, CDR2 SMNVEV (reference sequence). Unmatched junction bases numbered 10, after V lost 8 bases and J lost 7 bases. CDR3 DNA sequence: TGTGCCAGCGGCGCACAGGGGGCTAAAAATACGCAGTATTTT. Translated, it gives CASGAQGAKNTQYF.

A single count supports this clone. Written as DNA, the CDR3 is TGTGCCAGCAGCTTATCGTCGGGGAATGAAAAACTGTTTTTT. Translation gives CASSLSSGNEKLFF. This chain joins TRBV11-2 and TRBJ1-4, with D unresolved. This CDR3 has 14 residues. The V and J ends lost 2 bases and 5 bases respectively, with 9 bases between them. Germline V gene lookup returns CDR1 SGHAT and CDR2 FQNNGV.

The rearrangement joins TRBV6-5 to TRBJ1-2; D is unresolved. Trimming left V 7 bases short and J 8 bases short, with 20 bases between. Looked up from germline, CDR1 is MNHEY and CDR2 is SVGAGI. The CDR3 sequence is 14 residues long. The CDR3, as DNA: TGTGCCAGCAACCCGGAAGAGGGAAGAGGGGGCTACACCTTC. As protein: CASNPEEGRGGYTF.

The chain employs TRBV9 and TRBJ2-2; 9 nucleotides match TRBD1. Germline loops: CDR1 SGDLS, CDR2 YYNGEE. This CDR3 comprises 15 residues. J gave up 6 bases and V 4 bases, and 7 bases lay outside the gene matches. CDR3 region: CASSSKGQGSGELFF. CDR3 in DNA: TGTGCCAGCAGCTCCAAAGGACAGGGGTCCGGGGAGCTGTTTTTT.

The rearrangement joins TRBV28 to TRBJ1-1; D is unclear. The CDR3 runs 13 residues. Germline CDR1 MDHEN, CDR2 SYDVKM. Trimming shortened V by 2 bases and J by 2 bases, and 6 bases separated the two germline ends. The CDR3 is CASSLTLNTEAFF. The DNA for the CDR3 is TGTGCCAGCAGTTTAACTCTTAACACTGAAGCTTTCTTT.

CDR3 sequence reads: CASSLAANTQYF. In DNA, the CDR3 is TGTGCCAGCAGCTTAGCAGCAAATACGCAGTATTTT. This chain links TRBV7-6 with TRBJ2-3; D ambiguous. Germline assignment: CDR1 SGHVS and CDR2 FNYEAQ. Trimming cost V 0 bases and J 7 bases, with 5 bases left between them. CDR3 length equals 12 residues.

This rearrangement joins TRBV4-2 to TRBJ1-2, with 8 nucleotides matching TRBD1. Germline V CDR1 and CDR2: LGHNA, YNFKEQ. This CDR3 has 15 amino acids. J gave up 3 bases and V 3 bases, and 6 bases lay outside the gene matches. The CDR3 region is CASSQGTGGYYGYTF. DNA for the CDR3: TGTGCCAGCAGCCAGGGAACAGGGGGTTACTATGGCTACACCTTC.

V usage is TRBV4-1 and J usage is TRBJ2-7; D may be TRBD2 (6 bases). The V end lost 4 bases, the J end lost 1 base, and 17 bases lay between the germline ends. From germline, CDR1 is MGHRA and CDR2 YSYEKL. CDR3 length: 16 amino acids. CDR3 amino acids: CASSRGDSRWSYEQYF. In nucleotides, the CDR3 is TGCGCCAGCAGCCGGGGGGATAGTAGGTGGTCCTACGAGCAGTACTTC.

The chain recombines TRBV27 with TRBJ1-4; 7 bases agree with TRBD1. Germline CDR1 reads MNHEY; CDR2 reads SMNVEV (reference sequence). The CDR3 extends over 15 amino acids. The V segment lost 6 bases and the J segment 10 bases; nucleotides outside the gene matches: 14. The CDR3 here is CASSSPGRGHGKLFF. The CDR3, as DNA: TGTGCCAGCAGCTCCCCCGGGAGGGGGCACGGAAAACTGTTTTTT.

The J gene is TRBJ2-2, the V gene TRBV9, with 8 positions matching TRBD1. The length of the CDR3 is 15 residues. Germline loops: CDR1 SGDLS, CDR2 YYNGEE. J gave up 1 base and V 3 bases, and 2 bases lay outside the gene matches. The CDR3 DNA is TGTGCCAGCAGCGACAGGGGGGAGAACACCGGGGAGCTGTTTTTT. Its translation is CASSDRGENTGELFF.

The V and J genes are TRBV2 and TRBJ1-1; 8 nucleotides align to TRBD1. This CDR3 comprises 13 residues. Germline assignment: CDR1 SNHLY and CDR2 FYNNEI. V shed 10 bases and J 0 bases; nucleotides not matched to a gene: 4. CDR3 amino acids: CATRQGMNTEAFF. The DNA for the CDR3 is TGTGCCACCCGACAGGGGATGAACACTGAAGCTTTCTTT.

The chain combines TRBV25-1 with TRBJ1-3; 9 nucleotides agree with TRBD1. The CDR3 covers 15 residues. Germline CDR1 MGHDK, CDR2 SYGVNS. V shed 3 bases and J 5 bases; nucleotides not matched to a gene: 5. Written as DNA, the CDR3 is TGTGCCAGCAGTGAGACCGGGACAGGGAGAAACACCATATATTTT. This codes for CASSETGTGRNTIYF.

This chain links TRBV7-9 with TRBJ2-2, with 9 bases fitting TRBD1. The J segment lost 3 bases and the V segment lost 5 bases, leaving 7 bases of the junction unmatched. This CDR3 region has 16 residues. Germline-derived CDR1 and CDR2 are SEHNR and FQNEAQ (reference sequence). The CDR3 reads CASSLRGDRDTGELFF. CDR3 nucleotide sequence: TGTGCCAGCAGCCTCAGGGGGGACAGGGACACCGGGGAGCTGTTTTTT. The full variable domain, completed using reference TRBV7-9 and TRBJ2-2, is DTGVSQNPRHKITKRGQNVTFRCDPISEHNRLYWYRQTLGQGPEFLTYFQNEAQLEKSRLLSDRFSAERPKGSFSTLEIQRTEQGDSAMYLCASSLRGDRDTGELFFGEGSRLTVL.

This clone turned up a few times. The genes are TRBV4-2 and TRBJ1-5; the D is unclear. The CDR3 totals 14 residues. Germline assignment: CDR1 LGHNA and CDR2 YNFKEQ. Trimming left V 3 bases short and J 3 bases short, with 9 bases between. Here the CDR3 DNA reads TGTGCCAGCAGCCAGGGAGAACTCAATCAGCCCCAGCATTTT. Translated: CASSQGELNQPQHF.

The chain combines TRBV6-5 with TRBJ2-5, with D perhaps TRBD2 (6 bases). This CDR3 region has 14 residues. Germline V lookup: CDR1 MNHEY, CDR2 SVGAGI. Trimming took 3 bases from V and 5 from J, leaving 13 bases between them. DNA for the CDR3: TGTGCCAGCAGTTATGTACTAGCTTCGGAGACCCAGTACTTC. Encoded protein: CASSYVLASETQYF.

The table lists this clone with a few counts. A read error may account for a junction end that differs from germline. This chain uses TRBV7-9 with TRBJ1-1; D unresolved. The germline V gene encodes CDR1 SEHNR and CDR2 FQNEAQ (reference sequence). CDR3 length equals 12 residues. The CDR3 region has the DNA TGTTCCAGCAGCTTTGTGGAGACTGAAGCTTTCTTT. This translates into CSSSFVETEAFF.